The 6 T cell receptor beta chains below come from one sample, sequenced in a study of T cells in narcolepsy. The protocol was immunoSEQ multiplex PCR, while the TCRdb copy is restricted to in-frame clones and leaves out a portion. The top ten hold around 1% of the sample, which has approximately 28,000 clones, roughly 86% seen once. Sequenced input: memory (CD45RA-) CD4+ T cells from blood. All receptors derive from a human donor in good health.

V and J are TRBV20-1 and TRBJ2-5; D gene ambiguous. The end of the DNA aligns better with TRBJ2-7, so the J call may be wrong. From germline, CDR1 is DFQATT and CDR2 SNEGSKA (reference sequence). There are 11 residues in the CDR3. The CDR3 loop reads CSAAGPYEQYF. For the CDR3, the DNA is TGCAGTGCAGCCGGCCCCTACGAGCAGTACTTC.

This chain joins TRBV5-6 and TRBJ2-1, with 8 bases matching TRBD2. CDR1 is SGHDT and CDR2 is YYEEEE in the germline V gene. J gave up 4 bases and V 0 bases, and 9 bases lay outside the gene matches. This CDR3 has 17 residues. The CDR3 here is CASSLAVLSGMYNEQFF. Written as DNA, the CDR3 is TGTGCCAGCAGCTTGGCCGTCCTTAGCGGGATGTACAATGAGCAGTTCTTC.

The chain recombines TRBV10-3 with TRBJ2-3; perhaps TRBD1 as D (6 bases). The CDR3 length is 16 residues. Trimming removed 0 bases at V and 0 bases at J, with 10 bases between. Germline V CDR1 and CDR2: ENHRY, SYGVKD. For the CDR3, the DNA is TGTGCCATCAGTGAGTCGGGGACACTTAGCACAGATACGCAGTATTTT. It specifies CAISESGTLSTDTQYF.

The gene calls are TRBV2 and TRBJ1-5; D ambiguous. The CDR3 runs to 14 residues. V was clipped by 3 bases and J by 0 bases, with 6 bases between them. Germline V CDR1 and CDR2: SNHLY, FYNNEI. This CDR3 reads CASSEWASNQPQHF. CDR3 nucleotides: TGTGCCAGCAGTGAGTGGGCTAGCAATCAGCCCCAGCATTTT.

The chain has TRBV6-6 and TRBJ2-7; 9 nucleotides line up with TRBD1. Germline values: CDR1 MNHNY, CDR2 SVGAGI (reference sequence). The CDR3 covers 15 residues. J lost 3 bases, V lost 4 bases, and 7 bases had no gene match. This chain's CDR3 is CASSSLGQGHYEQYF. The CDR3 region has the DNA TGTGCCAGCAGTTCCTTGGGACAGGGACACTACGAGCAGTACTTC.

V gene TRBV11-2 combines with J gene TRBJ1-1; a weak D match, TRBD1 (5 bases). CDR1 is SGHAT and CDR2 is FQNNGV in the germline V gene. V was pared by 2 bases and J by 0 bases, with 10 bases between. The CDR3 sequence is 15 residues long. The CDR3: CASSLTQVLNTEAFF. CDR3 DNA: TGTGCCAGCAGCTTAACACAGGTCTTGAACACTGAAGCTTTCTTT.